This T cell receptor (beta chain) originates from a study of OX40 agonist ivuxolimab in advanced cancers. Broader study findings: In a subset of nonresponders, normalized T-cell clonal expansion was also low. Individuals who were partial responders at 0.1-3.0 mg/kg had clonal expansion that ranked among the lowest. Compared with CD4+, CD8+ T cells on average had more expanded clones.

The junction had 12 bases not matched to a gene; V was cut back by 0 bases and J by 4 bases. This CDR3 has 19 amino acids. CDR1 MGHRA and CDR2 YSYEKL come from the germline V gene. Only one count was recorded for this clone. Its cognate antigen is unknown. TCRdb's table, derived via immunoSEQ multiplex PCR, lists solely in-frame clones and lacks some. The repertoire holds 48,000 or so clones, 94% seen once, with about 12% in the top ten. The TCR originated in an adult with an advanced solid tumor such as melanoma, head and neck, liver or kidney cancer. The V call is TRBV4-1, the J call TRBJ2-3; 11 bases are shared with TRBD1. Sample: CD4+ or CD8+ T cells sorted from blood, taken in a trial of the OX40 agonist ivuxolimab. The DNA of the CDR3 is TGCGCCAGCAGCCAAGATGGGTCGGGACAGGGGGTAGCTTCAGATACGCAGTATTTT. As protein: CASSQDGSGQGVASDTQYF.